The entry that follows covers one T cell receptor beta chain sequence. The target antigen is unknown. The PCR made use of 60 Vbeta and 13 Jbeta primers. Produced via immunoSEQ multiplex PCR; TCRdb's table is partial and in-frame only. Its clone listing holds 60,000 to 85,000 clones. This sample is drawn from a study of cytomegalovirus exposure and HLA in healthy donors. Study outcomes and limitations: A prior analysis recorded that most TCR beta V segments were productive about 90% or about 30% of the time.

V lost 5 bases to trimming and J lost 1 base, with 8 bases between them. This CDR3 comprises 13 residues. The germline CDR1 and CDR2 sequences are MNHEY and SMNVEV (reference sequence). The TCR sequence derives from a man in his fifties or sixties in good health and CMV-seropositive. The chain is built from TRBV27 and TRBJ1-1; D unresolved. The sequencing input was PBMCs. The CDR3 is CASSLVRNTEAFF. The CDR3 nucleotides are TGTGCCAGCAGTCTAGTAAGGAACACTGAAGCTTTCTTT.